A selection of T cell receptor beta chains follows, all from one sample in a study of vaccination and CD4 T cells after COVID-19. TCRdb ran MiXCR on the PCR reads and lists one entry per CDR3 protein. The table lists fewer than 20,000 distinct CDR3 sequences, roughly 50% of them singletons, with approximately 17% in the top ten. Which antigens these TCRs recognize remains unknown. The material was CD4+ T cells from blood, cultured in vitro, obtained before SARS-CoV-2 vaccination. These receptors were collected from a human donor who had recovered from COVID-19. Each CDR3 is given with its conserved first and last residue. Each record gives: D gene, J gene, V gene, CDR3 length, clone size, CDR3 protein, CDR3 DNA. The D gene is left open where the match is weak. Only part of the rows carry a size: once, few, many, or a class if the clone is expanded.

TRBD1	TRBJ2-5	TRBV6-2/TRBV6-3	24	.	CASSYSRTNEGEVRPRGPQETQYF	TGTGCCAGCAGTTACTCCAGAACCAACGAGGGGGAGGTGAGGCCCAGGGGGCCCCAAGAGACCCAGTACTTC
.	TRBJ2-3	TRBV19	13	.	CASSRSSPDTQYF	TGTGCCAGTAGTCGATCTAGCCCAGATACGCAGTATTTT
.	TRBJ2-4	TRBV6-1	15	.	CASSAAPLAKNIQYF	TGTGCCAGCAGTGCGGCGCCCCTAGCCAAAAACATTCAGTACTTC
.	TRBJ1-5	TRBV19	16	.	CASTNTLTLSNQPQHF	TGTGCCAGTACCAATACTTTGACACTTAGCAATCAGCCCCAGCATTTT
.	TRBJ2-7	TRBV28	13	once	CAHARGSSYEQYF	TGTGCCCACGCTCGGGGAAGCTCCTACGAGCAGTACTTC
.	TRBJ1-5	TRBV5-6	12	once	CASSLPNQPQHF	TGTGCCAGCAGCTTACCCAATCAGCCCCAGCATTTT
.	TRBJ1-2	TRBV20-1	13	.	CSADPQGDYGYTF	TGCAGTGCTGACCCACAGGGCGACTATGGCTACACCTTC
TRBD1	TRBJ1-2	TRBV12-3/TRBV12-4	17	.	CASSLFSRGLALDGYTF	TGTGCCAGCAGTTTATTTAGCAGGGGGTTGGCCCTTGATGGCTACACCTTC
.	TRBJ1-5	TRBV2	13	.	CASSEDLSQPQHF	TGTGCCAGCAGTGAAGATTTGTCTCAGCCCCAGCATTTT
.	TRBJ1-1	TRBV5-1	14	.	CASSGGGMNTEAFF	TGCGCCAGCAGCGGGGGGGGTATGAACACTGAAGCTTTCTTT
.	TRBJ1-1	TRBV4-3	15	.	CASSQDGAVNTEAFF	TGCGCCAGCAGCCAAGACGGAGCCGTGAACACTGAAGCTTTCTTT
TRBD1	TRBJ2-4	TRBV27	14	.	CASRPQGAKNIQYF	TGTGCCAGCAGACCACAGGGGGCCAAAAACATTCAGTACTTC
.	TRBJ1-1	TRBV6-1	14	.	CASRFLTLNTEAFF	TGTGCCAGCAGATTTCTTACCTTGAACACTGAAGCTTTCTTT
.	TRBJ2-1	TRBV9	15	.	CASSPGSNSHNEQFF	TGTGCCAGCAGCCCCGGCTCGAACTCTCACAATGAGCAGTTCTTC
.	TRBJ1-2	TRBV10-1	13	.	CASSLGENYGYTF	TGCGCCAGCAGTTTGGGTGAAAACTATGGCTACACCTTC
.	TRBJ1-1	TRBV6-2/TRBV6-3	16	once	CASRTGGGGGASEAFF	TGTGCCAGCAGAACGGGGGGGGGAGGGGGAGCCTCTGAAGCTTTCTTT
.	TRBJ1-5	TRBV5-8	16	.	CASGRGGSISNQPQHF	TGTGCCAGCGGTCGCGGGGGTTCGATTAGCAATCAGCCCCAGCATTTT
.	TRBJ1-3	TRBV4-1	15	.	CASSQEDTSGNTIYF	TGCGCCAGCAGCCAAGAGGACACCTCTGGAAACACCATATATTTT
.	TRBJ1-1	TRBV20-1	13	.	CSASRDTNTEAFF	TGCAGTGCTAGCCGGGACACTAACACTGAAGCTTTCTTT
TRBD1	TRBJ1-6	TRBV30	15	.	CAWSEPGTANSPLHF	TGTGCCTGGAGTGAACCCGGGACAGCGAATTCACCCCTCCACTTT
.	TRBJ1-6	TRBV27	15	few	CASSFGRGGDSPLHF	TGTGCCAGCAGTTTCGGCCGCGGGGGCGATTCACCCCTCCACTTT
.	TRBJ1-1	TRBV6-1	13	once	CASSPGKDTEAFF	TGTGCCAGCAGTCCAGGGAAGGACACTGAAGCTTTCTTT
.	TRBJ1-2	TRBV6-5	15	few	CASSYSMGDLYGYTF	TGTGCCAGCAGTTACTCGATGGGGGATCTCTATGGCTACACCTTC
.	TRBJ1-3	TRBV20-1	14	.	CSAPTPGAGNTIYF	TGCAGTGCTCCTACACCAGGGGCTGGAAACACCATATATTTT
.	TRBJ1-2	TRBV18	19	.	CASSPLGAGSLKANYGYTF	TGTGCCAGCTCACCACTGGGGGCAGGCAGTTTGAAAGCTAACTATGGCTACACCTTC
.	TRBJ1-1	TRBV7-2	13	large	CASSLVVNTEAFF	TGTGCCAGCAGCTTAGTGGTGAACACTGAAGCTTTCTTT
TRBD1	TRBJ1-5	TRBV27	16	.	CASSNQGEFNNQPQHF	TGTGCCAGCAGTAACCAGGGGGAGTTTAACAATCAGCCCCAGCATTTT
.	TRBJ2-3	TRBV27	17	.	CASSLLVPGSSTDTQYF	TGTGCCAGCAGTTTACTAGTCCCTGGTTCTAGCACAGATACGCAGTATTTT
.	TRBJ2-7	TRBV7-9	16	once	CASSVTPGEGSYEQYF	TGTGCCAGCAGCGTTACTCCGGGAGAAGGATCCTACGAGCAGTACTTC
.	TRBJ2-3	TRBV11-3	15	few	CASSRRQGDLVTQYF	TGTGCCAGCAGCCGACGACAAGGGGATCTAGTTACGCAGTATTTT
.	TRBJ2-1	TRBV20-1	15	.	CSARQAAFNYNEQFF	TGCAGTGCCAGACAGGCCGCCTTCAACTACAATGAGCAGTTCTTC
.	TRBJ2-2	TRBV20-1	16	.	CSARWGGGGLTGELFF	TGCAGTGCTAGATGGGGCGGCGGGGGCCTAACCGGGGAGCTGTTTTTT
TRBD2	TRBJ2-1	TRBV7-3	15	.	CASSSGLAGVNEQFF	TGTGCCAGCAGCTCCGGACTAGCGGGAGTTAACGAGCAGTTCTTC
.	TRBJ1-2	TRBV20-1	14	few	CSARDRVTNYGYTF	TGCAGTGCTAGAGATCGGGTAACAAACTATGGCTACACCTTC
.	TRBJ1-3	TRBV27	16	.	CASSLYFPTSGNTIYF	TGTGCCAGCAGTCTCTACTTTCCAACCTCTGGAAACACCATATATTTT
.	TRBJ2-1	TRBV6-5	17	.	CASSYSLGVADYNEQFF	TGTGCCAGCAGTTACTCGCTAGGGGTAGCGGACTACAATGAGCAGTTCTTC
.	TRBJ1-1	TRBV7-2	13	.	CASSSLRDTEAFF	TGTGCCAGCAGCTCGCTTAGGGACACTGAAGCTTTCTTT
TRBD1	TRBJ1-4	TRBV20-1	15	.	CSARPDRGQNEKLFF	TGCAGTGCTAGACCTGACAGGGGCCAAAATGAAAAACTGTTTTTT
.	TRBJ1-5	TRBV20-1	13	few	CSASGGSVQPQHF	TGCAGTGCTAGTGGGGGGTCGGTTCAGCCCCAGCATTTT
.	TRBJ1-1	TRBV7-2	14	few	CASSLTGMDTEAFF	TGTGCCAGCAGCTTAACCGGGATGGACACTGAAGCTTTCTTT
.	TRBJ1-1	TRBV5-6	14	few	CASSLGGPRTEAFF	TGTGCCAGCAGCTTGGGGGGGCCGAGGACTGAAGCTTTCTTT
.	TRBJ1-1	TRBV11-3	13	.	CASSLEPGQGAFF	TGTGCCAGCAGCTTAGAGCCAGGACAAGGAGCTTTCTTT
TRBD1	TRBJ1-2	TRBV6-1	14	.	CASSDRDRGRGYTF	TGTGCCAGCAGTGACCGAGACAGGGGGCGAGGCTACACCTTC
.	TRBJ2-1	TRBV7-6	15	.	CASSEVPGREGEQFF	TGTGCCAGCAGCGAAGTCCCTGGCAGGGAAGGTGAGCAGTTCTTC
TRBD2	TRBJ2-5	TRBV12-3/TRBV12-4	14	.	CASSPGLHQETQYF	TGTGCCAGCAGTCCGGGACTACACCAAGAGACCCAGTACTTC
TRBD1	TRBJ1-6	TRBV7-7	16	.	CASSLVGTGVNSPLHF	TGTGCCAGCAGCTTAGTGGGGACAGGGGTTAATTCACCCCTCCACTTT
TRBD1	TRBJ1-1	TRBV20-1	15	few	CSAPGGTGSMIEAFF	TGCAGTGCCCCGGGGGGGACAGGGTCCATGATTGAAGCTTTCTTT
TRBD1	TRBJ2-7	TRBV6-2/TRBV6-3	15	.	CAAEKRDSSLYEQYF	TGTGCCGCCGAGAAGAGGGACAGCTCTCTTTACGAGCAGTACTTC
TRBD2	TRBJ2-5	TRBV7-2	16	.	CASSLRLAGAGETQYF	TGTGCCAGCAGCCTGAGACTAGCGGGGGCTGGGGAGACCCAGTACTTC
.	TRBJ1-1	TRBV20-1	12	once	CSARKQGSEAFF	TGCAGTGCTAGGAAGCAGGGTTCTGAAGCTTTCTTT
.	TRBJ1-5	TRBV28	12	.	CASSGVNQPQHF	TGTGCCAGTTCCGGCGTCAATCAGCCCCAGCATTTT
TRBD1	TRBJ1-3	TRBV20-1	14	.	CSATGGFVGNTIYF	TGCAGTGCTACAGGGGGCTTCGTTGGAAACACCATATATTTT
.	TRBJ2-3	TRBV6-2/TRBV6-3	12	.	CASSSGTDTQYF	TGTGCCAGCAGTTCTGGCACAGATACGCAGTATTTT
.	TRBJ1-1	TRBV7-8	11	.	CASSLVSQLDF	TGTGCCAGCAGCTTAGTGTCCCAATTGGACTTT
TRBD2	TRBJ2-5	TRBV2	18	.	CASSGGTSGLQHQETQYF	TGTGCCAGCAGTGGAGGGACTAGCGGGCTTCAACACCAAGAGACCCAGTACTTC
.	TRBJ1-1	TRBV10-2	14	few	CASSEEGPGTEAFF	TGCGCCAGCAGTGAGGAGGGGCCGGGCACTGAAGCTTTCTTT
.	TRBJ2-7	TRBV12-3/TRBV12-4	12	.	CASSLAAYEQYF	TGTGCCAGCAGTTTAGCGGCCTACGAGCAGTACTTC
.	TRBJ1-1	TRBV2	15	once	CASRGRRVVNTEAFF	TGTGCCAGCAGGGGGAGAAGGGTTGTGAACACTGAAGCTTTCTTT
TRBD2	TRBJ2-2	TRBV20-1	14	.	CSANGGRGAGELFF	TGCAGTGCCAACGGCGGGAGGGGGGCCGGGGAGCTGTTTTTT